The 26 T cell receptor beta chains given below trace back to one sample, sequenced in a study of memory CD4+ T cells and cytomegalovirus serostatus. Sequenced by immunoSEQ multiplex PCR; TCRdb stores in-frame clones only, minus some. Of 60,000 to 75,000 clones detected, 80% appear once; the ten largest clones hold 0.5% to 0.55%. The sort gate was single viable CD3+CD4+CD8-CD45RO+ cells for memory CD4+ T cells. The sequencing input was memory CD4+ T cells from blood. The receptors were sampled from an adult in good health and CMV-seronegative. Some clones in this sample may be carry-over from other donors' samples.

The chain carries TRBV18 and TRBJ1-2, with TRBD1 identical over 12 bases. The CDR3 totals 19 residues. CDR1 and CDR2 from the germline V gene are KGHSH and LQKENI. Germline trimming cut 3 bases from V and 7 bases from J; bases unmatched to any gene: 18. The CDR3: CASSPNTMGQGALRAGYTF. The CDR3 bases are TGTGCCAGCTCACCGAATACTATGGGACAGGGGGCGCTAAGGGCTGGCTACACCTTC.

This chain joins TRBV7-2 and TRBJ1-1; tentative D call: TRBD1 (5 bases). V dropped 5 bases and J dropped 0 bases, with 10 bases sitting between them. The germline CDR1 and CDR2 sequences are SGHTA and FQGNSA. This CDR3 region has 14 residues. Here the CDR3 reads CASSPHRLNTEAFF. The DNA of the CDR3 is TGTGCCAGCAGCCCCCACAGGCTGAACACTGAAGCTTTCTTT.

The genes are TRBV7-2 and TRBJ2-5; 9 positions match TRBD2. The germline gives CDR1 SGHTA, CDR2 FQGNSA. V dropped 4 bases and J dropped 2; count of bases not matched to a gene: 5. The CDR3 totals 15 residues. DNA of the CDR3: TGTGCCAGCAGCTCCGGGACTAGCCTGCAAGAGACCCAGTACTTC. This codes for CASSSGTSLQETQYF. Filled out from reference TRBV7-2 and TRBJ2-5, the complete variable domain reads GAGVSQSPSNKVTEKGKDVELRCDPISGHTALYWYRQSLGQGLEFLIYFQGNSAPDKSGLPSDRFSAERTGGSVSTLTIQRTQQEDSAVYLCASSSGTSLQETQYFGPGTRLLVL.

V gene TRBV11-2 combines with J gene TRBJ2-2; D may be TRBD1 or TRBD2 (5 bases each). Germline lookup yields CDR1 SGHAT and CDR2 FQNNGV. This CDR3 contains 17 residues. V lost 6 bases and J 0 bases, leaving 17 bases between the germline ends. This CDR3 reads CASRVGDWTPNTGELFF. CDR3 DNA: TGTGCCAGCAGGGTGGGGGATTGGACCCCGAACACCGGGGAGCTGTTTTTT.

This rearrangement joins TRBV23-1 to TRBJ2-6; perhaps TRBD1 as D (5 bases). TRBV23-1 is classed as an ORF, of uncertain function. The CDR3 runs 17 residues. Trimming cost V 5 bases and J 5 bases, with 19 bases left between them. CDR3 in DNA: TGCGCCAGCAGTAACAGGTCGCAACAAAGTCGGGCCAACGTCCTGACTTTC. Translated, it gives CASSNRSQQSRANVLTF.

V gene TRBV7-6 combines with J gene TRBJ2-5; 11 nucleotides line up with TRBD1. CDR3 length equals 18 residues. V was clipped by 1 base and J by 1 base; unmatched bases: 8. In germline, CDR1 is SGHVS, CDR2 FNYEAQ. The CDR3, as DNA: TGTGCCAGCAGCTTAGGGACCCCCGGGACAGGGGGCCAAGAGACCCAGTACTTC. It yields the protein CASSLGTPGTGGQETQYF.

This rearrangement joins TRBV28 to TRBJ2-7, with 7 bases aligning to TRBD1. The CDR3 covers 13 residues. With V trimmed by 6 bases and J by 3 bases, 5 bases remained unmatched. Germline V gene sequence: CDR1 MDHEN, CDR2 SYDVKM. The CDR3 DNA sequence: TGTGCCAGCAGATCCGGGACAGTCTACGAGCAGTACTTC. It translates to CASRSGTVYEQYF.

CDR3 sequence (DNA): TGTGCCAGCAGCTTTGAAGGCAGGGGGAACACTGAAGCTTTCTTT. It codes for CASSFEGRGNTEAFF. The V call is TRBV7-9, the J call TRBJ1-1, with D tentatively TRBD1 (6 bases). The CDR3 is 15 residues long. Trimming left V 3 bases short and J 1 base short, with 12 bases between. CDR1 SEHNR and CDR2 FQNEAQ come from the germline V gene (reference sequence). The complete variable domain, with remaining parts taken from reference TRBV7-9 and TRBJ1-1, reads DTGVSQNPRHKITKRGQNVTFRCDPISEHNRLYWYRQTLGQGPEFLTYFQNEAQLEKSRLLSDRFSAERPKGSFSTLEIQRTEQGDSAMYLCASSFEGRGNTEAFFGQGTRLTVV.

The chain uses TRBV5-1 and TRBJ2-1; D might be TRBD2 (5 bases). The CDR3 runs 12 residues. Germline CDR1 SGHRS, CDR2 YFSETQ. The V end lost 0 bases, the J end lost 10 bases, and 8 bases lay between the germline ends. In DNA form, the CDR3 reads TGCGCCAGCAGCTTGGAATCGGGGGAGCAGTTCTTC. Its translation: CASSLESGEQFF.

The chain couples TRBV5-4 to TRBJ2-3, with 9 bases lining up with TRBD2. This CDR3 comprises 17 residues. Germline assignment: CDR1 SGHNT and CDR2 YYREEE (reference sequence). The junction had 7 bases not matched to a gene; V was cut back by 1 base and J by 1 base. In DNA form, the CDR3 reads TGTGCCAGCAGCTTGTCCGGCGGGAGGGATGGCACAGATACGCAGTATTTT. Translation: CASSLSGGRDGTDTQYF. The entire variable domain, with the rest obtained from reference TRBV5-4 and TRBJ2-3, is as follows: ETGVTQSPTHLIKTRGQQVTLRCSSQSGHNTVSWYQQALGQGPQFIFQYYREEENGRGNFPPRFSGLQFPNYSSELNVNALELDDSALYLCASSLSGGRDGTDTQYFGPGTRLTVL.

The chain has TRBV28 and TRBJ2-4; D remains ambiguous. Germline CDR1 reads MDHEN; CDR2 reads SYDVKM. The V gene lost 6 bases and the J gene lost 0 bases, with 15 bases spanning the gap. There are 16 residues in the CDR3. CDR3 nucleotides: TGTGCCAGCAGCTCTAGTGGGCACATAGCCAAAAACATTCAGTACTTC. It is translated as CASSSSGHIAKNIQYF.

V is TRBV18 and J is TRBJ2-7; the match to TRBD1 covers 10 bases. The CDR3 runs 15 residues. V trimming: 6 bases; J trimming: 0 bases; junction bases outside the gene matches: 5. CDR1 is KGHSH and CDR2 is LQKENI in the germline V gene. In nucleotides, the CDR3 is TGTGCCAGCTCCGTCGGACAGGGGGACTCCTACGAGCAGTACTTC. It is translated as CASSVGQGDSYEQYF.

The CDR3 sequence: CASSQQGAAEAFF. The CDR3 bases are TGTGCCAGCAGCCAACAGGGGGCAGCTGAAGCTTTCTTT. The chain employs TRBV7-2 and TRBJ1-1; 9 bases map to TRBD1. The V gene end was trimmed by 5 bases and the J gene end by 6 bases; junction bases not matched to a gene: 4. This CDR3 comprises 13 residues. From germline, CDR1 is SGHTA and CDR2 FQGNSA.

This clone was seen only a few times. One end of the junction is discordant with germline, which a read error may explain. The chain recombines TRBV7-7 with TRBJ1-1; 9 nucleotides line up with TRBD1. Germline assignment: CDR1 SSHAT and CDR2 FNYEAQ (reference sequence). CDR3 length: 14 amino acids. CDR3 region: CASSPWTGDTEAFF. The CDR3 region has the DNA TGTGCTAGCAGCCCATGGACAGGGGACACTGAAGCTTTCTTT.

CDR3 bases: TGTGCCAGTAGTATAGTGAGGGGGTCTATTTACAATGAGCAGTTCTTC. Its translation: CASSIVRGSIYNEQFF. V gene TRBV19 combines with J gene TRBJ2-1, with a tentative D call TRBD1 (6 bases). This CDR3 region has 16 residues. V dropped 1 base and J dropped 4 bases, with 14 bases sitting between them. The germline CDR1 and CDR2 sequences are LNHDA and SQIVND (reference sequence).

This clone has just one count. The gene calls are TRBV18 and TRBJ1-5; 11 bases are a match to TRBD1. The CDR3 loop spans 15 amino acids. Germline-derived CDR1 and CDR2 are KGHSH and LQKENI. After removal of 6 bases from V and 4 bases from J, the junction contained 5 bases not matched to a gene. CDR3 DNA: TGTGCCAGCTCTCCCGGGACAGGGGGGAATCAGCCCCAGCATTTT. This gives the protein CASSPGTGGNQPQHF.

The chain joins TRBV6-6 to TRBJ2-7; 9 bases are shared with TRBD1. The V segment lost 6 bases and the J segment 5 bases; nucleotides outside the gene matches: 5. This CDR3 region has 13 residues. The germline V gene encodes CDR1 MNHNY and CDR2 SVGAGI (reference sequence). CDR3 DNA: TGTGCCAGCAGCGGACAGGGGAGGAACGAGCAGTACTTC. It yields the protein CASSGQGRNEQYF.

This chain joins TRBV21-1 and TRBJ2-7; TRBD2 reflects the table's D call only, with no check against the DNA. TRBV21-1 counts as a pseudogene. The CDR3 totals 14 residues. CDR3 sequence: CASSKDYLSGEQYF. CDR3 DNA sequence: TGTGCCAGCAGCAAAGATTATCTTTCGGGAGAGCAGTACTTC.

V is TRBV2 and J is TRBJ1-5, with TRBD1 as a possible D gene (5 bases). The CDR3 length is 15 residues. The V gene lost 6 bases and the J gene lost 5 bases, with 17 bases spanning the gap. Germline CDR1 is SNHLY and CDR2 is FYNNEI. CDR3 protein: CASRANRDRYQPQHF. Here the CDR3 DNA reads TGTGCCAGCAGGGCCAACCGGGACCGATATCAGCCCCAGCATTTT.

The chain links TRBV4-3 to TRBJ2-3; D call uncertain. Trimming pared 0 bases from V and 6 bases from J, leaving 13 bases between. Germline V lookup: CDR1 LGHNA, CDR2 YSLEER. The CDR3 extends over 15 amino acids. CDR3 loop: CASSQDPSPSDTQYF. Written as DNA, the CDR3 is TGCGCCAGCAGCCAAGATCCCTCCCCGTCGGATACGCAGTATTTT.

This clone was observed a few times. The rearrangement uses TRBV10-3 and TRBJ1-1; D remains unclear. Germline V gene sequence: CDR1 ENHRY, CDR2 SYGVKD. The V end was cut by 6 bases, the J end by 0 bases, with 5 bases between. CDR3 length equals 12 residues. The CDR3 DNA follows: TGTGCCATCAGCCCCATGAACACTGAAGCTTTCTTT. It yields the protein CAISPMNTEAFF.

The chain recombines TRBV30 with TRBJ1-5, with D unresolved. This CDR3 region has 13 residues. Trimming cost V 2 bases and J 3 bases, with 8 bases left between them. Germline loops: CDR1 GTSNPN, CDR2 SVGIG (reference sequence). In nucleotides, the CDR3 is TGTGCCTGGAGTAAGCATTACAATCAGCCCCAGCATTTT. It encodes CAWSKHYNQPQHF. Variable domain in full (rest from reference TRBV30 and TRBJ1-5): SQTIHQWPATLVQPVGSPLSLECTVEGTSNPNLYWYRQAAGRGLQLLFYSVGIGQISSEVPQNLSASRPQDRQFILSSKKLLLSDSGFYLCAWSKHYNQPQHFGDGTRLSIL.

DNA of the CDR3: TGTGCCAGCAGCTTAGAAGGAAATGGCTACACCTTC. Translation gives CASSLEGNGYTF. This chain uses TRBV11-2 with TRBJ1-2; D gene unclear. Germline values: CDR1 SGHAT, CDR2 FQNNGV. The CDR3 totals 12 residues. With 0 bases removed from V and 6 bases from J, the gap between germline ends came to 5 bases.

The gene calls are TRBV7-9 and TRBJ1-1; D possibly corresponds to TRBD1 (5 bases). Per the germline V gene, CDR1 is SEHNR and CDR2 is FQNEAQ (reference sequence). The V and J ends lost 5 bases and 11 bases respectively, with 18 bases between them. The CDR3 sequence is 13 residues long. DNA for the CDR3: TGTGCCAGCAGCCGAACCGGGAGGGGAGAGGCTTTCTTT. The encoded protein is CASSRTGRGEAFF.

The J gene is TRBJ2-7, the V gene TRBV28; maybe TRBD2 (6 bases). Germline-derived CDR1 and CDR2 are MDHEN and SYDVKM. Trimming took off 3 bases at V and 0 bases at J, with 12 bases between the two ends. There are 15 residues in the CDR3. The CDR3 sequence: CASSFTGTDSYEQYF. CDR3 bases: TGTGCCAGCAGTTTTACCGGGACTGACTCCTACGAGCAGTACTTC.

This chain uses TRBV5-4 with TRBJ1-2; no clear D gene. Germline V gene data show CDR1 as SGHNT and CDR2 as YYREEE (reference sequence). CDR3 length: 15 residues. Trimming took 0 bases from V and 2 from J, leaving 11 bases between them. CDR3 bases: TGTGCCAGCAGCTTGGCCCCGGGATCGAACTATGGCTACACCTTC. It is translated as CASSLAPGSNYGYTF. The full variable domain, its missing parts supplied by reference TRBV5-4 and TRBJ1-2, is ETGVTQSPTHLIKTRGQQVTLRCSSQSGHNTVSWYQQALGQGPQFIFQYYREEENGRGNFPPRFSGLQFPNYSSELNVNALELDDSALYLCASSLAPGSNYGYTFGSGTRLTVV.